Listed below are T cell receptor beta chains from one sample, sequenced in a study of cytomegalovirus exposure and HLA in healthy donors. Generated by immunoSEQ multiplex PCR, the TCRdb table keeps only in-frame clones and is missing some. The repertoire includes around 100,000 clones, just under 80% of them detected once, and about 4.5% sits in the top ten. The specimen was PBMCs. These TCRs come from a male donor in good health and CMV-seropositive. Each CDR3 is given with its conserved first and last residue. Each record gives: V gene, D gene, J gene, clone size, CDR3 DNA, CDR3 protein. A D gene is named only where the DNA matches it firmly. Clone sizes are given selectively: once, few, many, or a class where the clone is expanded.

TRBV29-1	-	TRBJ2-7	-	TGCAGCGTTGCTCTAGCAGCCCACGAGCAGTACTTC	CSVALAAHEQYF
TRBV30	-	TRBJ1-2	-	TGTGCCTGGAGTGAACAGGCCCCTTATGGCTACACCTTC	CAWSEQAPYGYTF
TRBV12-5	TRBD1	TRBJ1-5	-	TGTGCTAGTGGTTTGGTACAAGGGGGCGCGGTTCAGCCCCAGCATTTT	CASGLVQGGAVQPQHF
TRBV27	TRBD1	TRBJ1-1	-	TGTGCCAGCAGGGACAGGGGGGTCGACACTGAAGCTTTCTTT	CASRDRGVDTEAFF
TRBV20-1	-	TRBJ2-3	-	TGCAGTGCTAGCCATCCAGATACGCAGTATTTT	CSASHPDTQYF
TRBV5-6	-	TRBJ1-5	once	TGTGCCAGCAGCAATGGGGCAGGGGTGCAGCCCCAGCATTTT	CASSNGAGVQPQHF
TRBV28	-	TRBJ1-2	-	TGTGCCAGCAGTTTGATGGGAGACTATGGCTACACCTTC	CASSLMGDYGYTF
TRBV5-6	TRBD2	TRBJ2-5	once	TGTGCCAGCAGCTTGGATTTGACTAGCGGGAGTGTAGAGACCCAGTACTTC	CASSLDLTSGSVETQYF
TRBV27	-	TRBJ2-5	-	TGTGCCAGCAGTTTATGGGGGCTCGGTGCGGAGACCCAGTACTTC	CASSLWGLGAETQYF
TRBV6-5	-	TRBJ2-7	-	TGTGCCAGCAGTAAAGGGTCAGGGGTTGCGTACGAGCAGTACTTC	CASSKGSGVAYEQYF
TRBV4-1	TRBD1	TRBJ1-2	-	TGCGCCAGCAGCCAAGTAAGTTGGAGGGGGCCTCTTGGCTACACCTTC	CASSQVSWRGPLGYTF
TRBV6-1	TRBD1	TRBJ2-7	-	TGTGCCAGCACGCTAAGGACAGGGCGGTACGAGCAGTACTTC	CASTLRTGRYEQYF
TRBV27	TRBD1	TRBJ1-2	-	TGTGCCAGCAAAACTTTCTTACAGGGGAATGGCTACACCTTC	CASKTFLQGNGYTF
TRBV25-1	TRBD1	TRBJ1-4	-	TGTGCCAGCAGTGAATATGTTCTGGGACAGGGTAATGAAAAACTGTTTTTT	CASSEYVLGQGNEKLFF
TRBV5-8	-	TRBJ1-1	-	TGTGCCAGCAGCTCATATCGGGACACTTGGAACACTGAAGCTTTCTTT	CASSSYRDTWNTEAFF